The rows below give T cell receptor beta chains drawn from one sample of a study of beta chain features in type 1 diabetes. Measured with immunoSEQ multiplex PCR; TCRdb has only the in-frame clones, and not every one. The sample includes hundreds of thousands of clones, about a sixth seen only once; the top ten take about 0.087%. Source material: naive CD4+ T cells from blood. These receptor sequences come from a man in his late teens or twenties in good health. CDR3s include the opening cysteine and the closing phenylalanine or tryptophan. D genes are given only for firm matches. Clone size is stated in some rows and not others, as once, few, many or a class when expanded.

len | j_gene | v_gene | abundance | d_gene | CDR3aa | CDR3nt
13 | TRBJ2-3 | TRBV7-2 | NA | NA | CASSWQGQDTQYF | TGTGCCAGCAGCTGGCAGGGGCAAGATACGCAGTATTTT
13 | TRBJ2-7 | TRBV5-1 | NA | NA | CASSLWSSYEQYF | TGCGCCAGCAGCTTATGGAGTTCCTACGAGCAGTACTTC
15 | TRBJ1-5 | TRBV5-8 | few | NA | CASSGYGADNQPQHF | TGTGCCAGCAGCGGGTATGGGGCAGACAATCAGCCCCAGCATTTT
14 | TRBJ1-1 | TRBV9 | few | NA | CASSVAGIGTEAFF | TGTGCCAGCAGCGTAGCGGGGATAGGCACTGAAGCTTTCTTT
18 | TRBJ1-3 | TRBV5-5 | NA | NA | CASSLLYRQRVSGNTIYF | TGTGCCAGCAGCTTGCTATACCGTCAAAGGGTTTCTGGAAACACCATATATTTT
12 | TRBJ1-2 | TRBV5-1 | few | TRBD1 | CASSGQGGGYTF | TGCGCCAGCAGCGGACAGGGAGGTGGCTACACCTTC
21 | TRBJ1-1 | TRBV5-1 | few | TRBD1 | CASSPLRWAGGEGNTNTEAFF | TGCGCCAGCAGCCCGCTTCGGTGGGCAGGGGGCGAAGGGAATACGAACACTGAAGCTTTCTTT
14 | TRBJ2-2 | TRBV7-2 | few | NA | CASSLVINTGELFF | TGTGCCAGCAGCTTAGTGATTAACACCGGGGAGCTGTTTTTT
13 | TRBJ2-2 | TRBV9 | few | NA | CASSVGRTGELFF | TGTGCCAGCAGCGTGGGACGAACGGGGGAGCTGTTTTTT
16 | TRBJ2-1 | TRBV28 | few | TRBD2 | CASSSPTSGTLTGQFF | TGTGCCAGCAGTTCCCCTACTAGCGGGACTTTGACTGGGCAGTTCTTC
18 | TRBJ2-6 | TRBV6-1 | NA | TRBD2 | CASSEVMGGTLGANVLTF | TGTGCCAGCAGTGAAGTAATGGGGGGGACCTTAGGAGCCAACGTCCTGACTTTC
15 | TRBJ2-7 | TRBV14 | few | NA | CASSQDRMRSYEQYF | TGTGCCAGCAGCCAAGACCGTATGAGGTCCTACGAGCAGTACTTC
15 | TRBJ2-3 | TRBV29-1 | few | NA | CSVVGVISPKDTQYF | TGCAGCGTTGTCGGAGTTATATCCCCCAAAGATACGCAGTATTTT
16 | TRBJ2-7 | TRBV28 | few | TRBD1 | CASSPAGTGQSSEQYF | TGTGCCAGCAGTCCGGCCGGGACAGGGCAATCAAGCGAGCAGTACTTC
18 | TRBJ1-2 | TRBV7-2 | few | NA | CASRQDPRYTGISYGYTF | TGTGCCAGCAGACAAGACCCGCGATACACAGGGATCAGCTATGGCTACACCTTC
15 | TRBJ1-4 | TRBV7-2 | NA | NA | CASSSPGRHNEKLFF | TGTGCCAGCAGCTCACCGGGACGGCATAATGAAAAACTGTTTTTT
16 | TRBJ2-7 | TRBV10-3 | few | TRBD2 | CATLGLAGARLSEQYF | TGTGCCACCTTGGGACTAGCGGGAGCCAGGTTAAGCGAGCAGTACTTC
14 | TRBJ1-2 | TRBV5-1 | NA | TRBD1 | CASSGETGYYGYTF | TGCGCCAGCAGCGGAGAGACAGGGTACTATGGCTACACCTTC
13 | TRBJ1-2 | TRBV4-2 | few | TRBD1 | CASSTSTGDGYTF | TGTGCCAGCAGTACGAGCACAGGGGATGGCTACACCTTC
17 | TRBJ2-1 | TRBV28 | few | NA | CASILNPVAGSYNEQFF | TGTGCCAGCATCCTCAATCCCGTTGCAGGGTCCTACAATGAGCAGTTCTTC
14 | TRBJ2-3 | TRBV7-2 | NA | NA | CASSLGRVTDTQYF | TGTGCCAGCAGCTTAGGAAGAGTCACAGATACGCAGTATTTT
10 | TRBJ2-5 | TRBV20-1 | NA | NA | CSAGQETQYF | TGCAGTGCCGGCCAAGAGACCCAGTACTTC
12 | TRBJ1-5 | TRBV2 | few | NA | CASNGINQPQHF | TGTGCCAGCAATGGAATCAATCAGCCCCAGCATTTT
19 | TRBJ2-5 | TRBV5-1 | few | TRBD1 | CASSGGQGPFPPAQETQYF | TGCGCCAGCAGCGGGGGACAGGGGCCTTTCCCCCCGGCCCAAGAGACCCAGTACTTC
13 | TRBJ1-1 | TRBV30 | NA | NA | CAWSNGRNTEAFF | TGTGCCTGGTCCAACGGGCGGAACACTGAAGCTTTCTTT
13 | TRBJ1-5 | TRBV28 | few | NA | CASSIDRNQPQHF | TGTGCCAGCAGCATCGACCGCAATCAGCCCCAGCATTTT
12 | TRBJ1-1 | TRBV5-6 | few | NA | CASSFTNTEAFF | TGTGCCAGCAGCTTCACGAACACTGAAGCTTTCTTT
15 | TRBJ2-1 | TRBV9 | NA | NA | CASSAGADPYNEQFF | TGTGCCAGCAGCGCAGGGGCGGACCCCTACAATGAGCAGTTCTTC
16 | TRBJ1-5 | TRBV30 | NA | TRBD1 | CAWSTSTGLFNQPQHF | TGTGCCTGGAGCACCTCGACAGGGCTTTTCAATCAGCCCCAGCATTTT
12 | TRBJ2-3 | TRBV9 | NA | NA | CASSPPTDTQYF | TGTGCCAGCAGCCCGCCCACAGATACGCAGTATTTT
16 | TRBJ2-3 | TRBV5-4 | few | NA | CASSVDGQSSTDTQYF | TGTGCCAGCAGCGTAGACGGACAGTCTAGCACAGATACGCAGTATTTT
13 | TRBJ2-7 | TRBV18 | few | TRBD1 | CASSQQGWYEQYF | TGTGCCAGCTCGCAACAGGGGTGGTACGAGCAGTACTTC
15 | TRBJ2-7 | TRBV7-8 | few | TRBD1 | CASSLAPGDRGKQYF | TGTGCCAGCAGCTTAGCGCCTGGGGACAGAGGGAAGCAGTACTTC
14 | TRBJ1-4 | TRBV23-1 | many | TRBD1 | CASSRDRGTQKLFF | TGCGCCAGCAGCCGGGACAGGGGTACCCAAAAACTGTTTTTT
17 | TRBJ1-2 | TRBV5-6 | NA | TRBD1 | CASSLRTGNLNGNGYTF | TGTGCCAGCAGCTTGCGGACAGGGAATTTGAATGGGAATGGCTACACCTTC
15 | TRBJ2-7 | TRBV4-3 | few | NA | CASSQLPDATYEQYF | TGCGCCAGCAGCCAACTCCCAGATGCAACCTACGAGCAGTACTTC
14 | TRBJ2-3 | TRBV18 | few | NA | CASSLRDSTDTQYF | TGTGCCAGCTCACTCCGGGACAGCACAGATACGCAGTATTTT
15 | TRBJ1-1 | TRBV7-2 | few | TRBD1 | CASSRQGALGTEAFF | TGTGCCAGCAGCCGACAGGGGGCGTTGGGCACTGAAGCTTTCTTT
13 | TRBJ2-1 | TRBV7-9 | many | NA | CASSLALANEQFF | TGTGCCAGCAGCTTAGCGCTAGCCAATGAGCAGTTCTTC
14 | TRBJ2-7 | TRBV10-3 | NA | TRBD1 | CAIREDRASYEQYF | TGTGCCATCAGGGAGGACAGGGCCTCCTACGAGCAGTACTTC
14 | TRBJ2-1 | TRBV30 | few | TRBD1 | CARKGTGGLHEQFF | TGTGCCCGTAAAGGGACAGGGGGTTTGCATGAGCAGTTCTTC
13 | TRBJ2-5 | TRBV7-7 | NA | NA | CASSLDSPGTQYF | TGTGCCAGCAGCCTGGACTCACCAGGGACCCAGTACTTC
18 | TRBJ1-6 | TRBV30 | few | TRBD1 | CAWASLRTGFWSNSPLHF | TGTGCCTGGGCCTCTTTGCGGACAGGGTTTTGGAGTAATTCACCCCTCCACTTT
13 | TRBJ1-4 | TRBV28 | NA | NA | CASFPGSNEKLFF | TGTGCCAGTTTCCCGGGGTCTAATGAAAAACTGTTTTTT
14 | TRBJ2-7 | TRBV19 | NA | TRBD1 | CASSIGQVTYEQYF | TGTGCCAGTAGTATTGGACAGGTCACCTACGAGCAGTACTTC
12 | TRBJ1-1 | TRBV30 | NA | NA | CAWGGPSRGAFF | TGTGCCTGGGGAGGTCCGAGTCGGGGGGCTTTCTTT
14 | TRBJ1-2 | TRBV28 | NA | NA | CASSSRGRDYGYTF | TGTGCCAGCAGTTCTCGGGGGCGCGACTATGGCTACACCTTC
15 | TRBJ2-5 | TRBV11-3 | NA | NA | CASSLDSSTIETQYF | TGTGCCAGCAGTTTGGACAGTTCCACCATAGAGACCCAGTACTTC
13 | TRBJ1-1 | TRBV29-1 | few | NA | CSVVRGTNTEAFF | TGCAGCGTTGTTCGGGGCACGAACACTGAAGCTTTCTTT
15 | TRBJ2-4 | TRBV2 | NA | NA | CASSDTGITKNIQYF | TGTGCCAGCAGTGATACAGGGATCACCAAAAACATTCAGTACTTC
13 | TRBJ2-5 | TRBV7-2 | few | NA | CASSQGLGETQYF | TGTGCCAGCAGCCAAGGACTGGGGGAGACCCAGTACTTC
14 | TRBJ2-7 | TRBV7-9 | NA | NA | CASSSVRGDYEQYF | TGTGCCAGCAGCTCTGTTAGGGGGGACTACGAGCAGTACTTC
16 | TRBJ1-2 | TRBV4-2 | NA | NA | CASSQDSPGNRYGYTF | TGTGCCAGCAGCCAAGATTCCCCAGGGAACCGTTATGGCTACACCTTC
13 | TRBJ2-7 | TRBV7-9 | NA | NA | CASSPSLPYEQYF | TGTGCCAGCAGCCCGTCACTTCCCTACGAGCAGTACTTC